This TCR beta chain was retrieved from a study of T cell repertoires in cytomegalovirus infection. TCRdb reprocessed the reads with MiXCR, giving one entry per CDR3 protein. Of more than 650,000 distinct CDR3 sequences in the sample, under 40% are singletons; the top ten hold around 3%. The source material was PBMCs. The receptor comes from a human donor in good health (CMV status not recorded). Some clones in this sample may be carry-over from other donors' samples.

The CDR3 nucleotides read TGCAGCGAGCGGAGGGGAGGGGAAGAGACCCAGTACTTC. Translating gives CSERRGGEETQYF. This sequence joins TRBV29-1 and TRBJ2-5; 7 nucleotides align to TRBD2. The V and J ends lost 7 bases and 3 bases, in that order; junction bases with no gene match: 8. Germline V gene lookup returns CDR1 SQVTM and CDR2 ANQGSEA. This CDR3 comprises 13 residues. The variable domain in full, completed from reference TRBV29-1 and TRBJ2-5, reads SAVISQKPSRDICQRGTSLTIQCQVDSQVTMMFWYRQQPGQSLTLIATANQGSEATYESGFVIDKFPISRPNLTFSTLTVSNMSPEDSSIYLCSERRGGEETQYFGPGTRLLVL.